These 13 T cell receptor beta chains came from one sample sequenced in a study of T cells in women clearing cervical HPV infection. Method: immunoSEQ multiplex PCR; TCRdb's copy keeps in-frame clones and lacks some. This listing includes 25,000 to 35,000 clones. Sequenced: blood buffy coat. Receptor source: a woman between 18 and 69 years old with a cervical HPV16 infection that either progressed to CIN3+ or cleared (not recorded which).

As regards this clone: The read terminates 3 residues before the CDR3 end, so the remaining end is supplied by the germline J gene. V usage is TRBV11-2 and J usage is TRBJ2-3, with 9 bases fitting TRBD1. The V segment lost 4 bases and the J segment 6 bases; nucleotides outside the gene matches: 2. This CDR3 region has 13 residues. Germline assignment: CDR1 SGHAT and CDR2 FQNNGV. The sequenced part of the CDR3 DNA is TGTGCCAGCAGCTCGACAGGGGGGGATACG. Its translation is CASSSTGGDT. The whole CDR3 sequence is CASSSTGGDTQYF.

As concerns this clone: The read ends 3 residues early relative to the CDR3; the germline J gene fills the gap. The chain couples TRBV20-1 to TRBJ1-2; 8 bases are shared with TRBD1. Trimming took 1 base from V and 7 from J; bases not matched to a gene: 11. The CDR3 spans 15 residues. Germline lookup yields CDR1 DFQATT and CDR2 SNEGSKA (reference sequence). The part of the CDR3 DNA that was read is TGCAGTGCTAGAGGGGCGGACAGGGCTTTGGGTGGC. Amino acids: CSARGADRALGG. The full CDR3 sequence reads CSARGADRALGGYTF.

Regarding this clone: From the germline J gene comes the end of the CDR3, since the read stops 3 residues before it. This chain joins TRBV6-2 or TRBV6-3 and TRBJ1-4; D is unresolved. The germline V gene has CDR1 MNHEY and CDR2 SVGEGT. Deletions cut 7 bases from V and 5 bases from J, with 14 bases between. The CDR3 consists of 14 residues. CDR3 DNA, as far as it was read: TGTGCCAGCAACGATCCGACGGGGAATGAAAAA. Protein: CASNDPTGNEK. The full CDR3 reads CASNDPTGNEKLFF.

As regards this clone: The read ends 3 residues before the CDR3 terminus; that terminus is restored from the germline J gene. The chain uses TRBV5-5 and TRBJ2-5, with 13 nucleotides matching TRBD2. V gave up 3 bases and J gave up 5 bases; unmatched junction bases: 4. CDR3 length: 15 residues. The germline V gene has CDR1 SGHKS and CDR2 YYEKEE (reference sequence). The chain's CDR3 is CASSSLAGGRETQYF. CDR3 bases read: TGTGCCAGCAGCTCACTAGCGGGGGGGAGGGAGACC.

As regards this clone: The read terminates 3 residues ahead of where the CDR3 ends, so the germline J gene completes it. The V call is TRBV11-2, the J call TRBJ2-7; possibly TRBD1 for D (5 bases). Germline lookup yields CDR1 SGHAT and CDR2 FQNNGV. This CDR3 has 11 amino acids. Trimming removed 8 bases from V and 5 bases from J, with 10 bases in between. CDR3: CASQGSNEQYF. CDR3 DNA, as far as it was read: TGTGCCAGCCAGGGAAGCAACGAG.

Concerning this clone: The CDR3 end is not reached by the read, which stops 3 residues before it; the germline J gene fills it in. J is TRBJ2-1 and V is TRBV5-1; 9 nucleotides align to TRBD1. The V segment lost 0 bases and the J segment 7 bases; nucleotides outside the gene matches: 5. Germline CDR1 reads SGHRS; CDR2 reads YFSETQ. The CDR3 loop spans 15 amino acids. The CDR3 bases that were read are TGCGCCAGCAGCTTGGTATGGACAGGGGAAAATGAG. Protein: CASSLVWTGENE. From start to end, the CDR3 is CASSLVWTGENEQFF.

With regard to this clone: The read ends 3 residues shy of where the CDR3 ends; the end is completed using the germline J gene. The gene calls are TRBV2 and TRBJ2-3; TRBD1 agrees at 9 bases. With 6 bases clipped from V and 3 bases from J, the junction kept 4 bases outside the gene matches. Looked up from germline, CDR1 is SNHLY and CDR2 is FYNNEI. This CDR3 has 14 residues. CDR3 DNA (partial): TGTGCCAGCAGGACAGGGGGGGGAACAGATACG. The encoded protein is CASRTGGGTDT. The complete CDR3 protein is CASRTGGGTDTQYF. Complete variable domain (other parts from reference TRBV2 and TRBJ2-3): EPEVTQTPSHQVTQMGQEVILRCVPISNHLYFYWYRQILGQKVEFLVSFYNNEISEKSEIFDDQFSVERPDGSNFTLKIRSTKLEDSAMYFCASRTGGGTDTQYFGPGTRLTVL.

A word on this clone: The CDR3 end lies 3 residues beyond the end of the read and is filled in from the germline J gene. The chain links TRBV18 to TRBJ1-5; tentative D call: TRBD1 (6 bases). Germline lookup yields CDR1 KGHSH and CDR2 LQKENI. V was trimmed by 3 bases and J by 6 bases, leaving 15 bases between them. The CDR3 consists of 15 residues. Here the CDR3 reads CASSPQNRGGQPQHF. The part of the CDR3 DNA that was read is TGTGCCAGCTCACCTCAAAATAGAGGGGGTCAGCCC.

A word on this clone: The read terminates 3 residues ahead of where the CDR3 ends, so the germline J gene completes it. The chain employs TRBV28 and TRBJ2-1, with a weak D call TRBD2 (6 bases). The V end was cut by 6 bases, the J end by 4 bases, with 10 bases between. The germline CDR1 and CDR2 sequences are MDHEN and SYDVKM. The CDR3 covers 13 residues. The CDR3 sequence: CASRDYLYNEQFF. CDR3 DNA (partial): TGTGCCAGCAGGGACTACCTTTACAATGAG.

About this clone itself: The read ends 3 residues shy of where the CDR3 ends; the end is completed using the germline J gene. This chain joins TRBV7-6 and TRBJ2-2; 13 bases agree with TRBD2. V trimming: 5 bases; J trimming: 8 bases; junction bases outside the gene matches: 11. The CDR3 consists of 17 residues. The germline gives CDR1 SGHVS, CDR2 FNYEAQ. The CDR3 loop is CASSPTPGLAGTGELFF. The sequenced part of the CDR3 DNA is TGTGCCAGCAGCCCCACGCCGGGACTAGCGGGGACGGGGGAG.

Note on this clone: The read halts 3 residues ahead of the CDR3 end, with the missing end drawn from the germline J gene. The rearrangement uses TRBV5-5 and TRBJ1-5; D is possibly TRBD1 (5 bases). The V gene lost 1 base and the J gene lost 4 bases, with 12 bases spanning the gap. The CDR3 runs to 15 residues. Germline lookup yields CDR1 SGHKS and CDR2 YYEKEE (reference sequence). The sequenced part of the CDR3 DNA is TGTGCCAGCAGCTTGAGCCTGGGGCCGAATCAGCCC. Its translation is CASSLSLGPNQP. The CDR3 as a whole reads CASSLSLGPNQPQHF.

On this clone itself: The CDR3 goes on 3 residues after the read ends, and that part is filled in from the germline J gene. The chain carries TRBV24-1 and TRBJ2-1; D is unclear. Germline lookup yields CDR1 KGHDR and CDR2 SFDVKD. The V and J ends lost 1 base and 7 bases respectively, with 7 bases between them. The CDR3 extends over 13 amino acids. Incomplete CDR3 DNA: TGTGCCACCAGTGATTTATGGGCTAATGAG. Its protein product is CATSDLWANE. The whole CDR3 protein reads CATSDLWANEQFF.

Frequency places this clone as medium-sized. The read stops 3 residues short of the end of the CDR3; the missing end is completed from the germline J gene. V and J are TRBV20-1 and TRBJ2-7; 9 nucleotides line up with TRBD2. V trimming: 1 base; J trimming: 0 bases; junction bases outside the gene matches: 10. Looked up from germline, CDR1 is DFQATT and CDR2 is SNEGSKA (reference sequence). The CDR3 runs to 17 residues. Partial CDR3 DNA: TGCAGTGCTAGAGTGGGTAGCGGGGGCCGGTTCTCCTACGAG. Translated: CSARVGSGGRFSYE. The full CDR3 reads CSARVGSGGRFSYEQYF.